This entry lists 7 T cell receptor beta chains sequenced from one sample in a study of cytomegalovirus exposure and HLA in healthy donors. Some clones are missing from TCRdb's copy, which holds only in-frame ones; the method was immunoSEQ multiplex PCR. The table has over 150,000 clones, around 96% seen once. Sequenced input: PBMCs. These receptors all stem from a woman aged 18-29 years in good health and CMV-seronegative.

The sample holds one count of this clone. The CDR3 reads CASSYSRGPPYEQYF. The CDR3 DNA sequence: TGTGCCAGCAGTTACTCAAGGGGGCCCCCCTACGAGCAGTACTTC. This rearrangement joins TRBV6-5 to TRBJ2-7; TRBD1 matches 7 bases. V lost 0 bases, J lost 2 bases, and 4 bases stayed unmatched. CDR3 length: 15 residues. Germline CDR1 MNHEY, CDR2 SVGAGI.

About this clone itself: The same CDR3 can be traced to other DNA sequences in this sample. The rearrangement links TRBV2 to TRBJ2-7; D might be TRBD2 (6 bases). The V and J ends lost 5 bases and 3 bases respectively, with 8 bases between them. The CDR3 spans 12 residues. CDR1 and CDR2 from the germline V gene are SNHLY and FYNNEI. CDR3 residues: CASSWRDYEQYF. CDR3 coding DNA: TGTGCCAGCAGTTGGAGGGACTACGAGCAGTACTTC.

This chain uses TRBV4-3 with TRBJ2-7; 15 positions match TRBD2. V was pared by 4 bases and J by 0 bases, with 4 bases of the junction left unmatched. Germline-derived CDR1 and CDR2 are LGHNA and YSLEER. The CDR3 is 17 residues long. This CDR3 is CASSRTSGGDSSYEQYF. Written as DNA, the CDR3 is TGCGCCAGCAGCCGGACTAGCGGGGGGGATAGCTCCTACGAGCAGTACTTC.

The CDR3 sequence is CASSQGQGAGGYTF. CDR3 bases: TGCGCCAGCAGCCAAGGACAGGGGGCTGGTGGCTACACCTTC. This rearrangement joins TRBV4-3 to TRBJ1-2, with TRBD1 identical over 10 bases. Unmatched junction bases numbered 3, after V lost 1 base and J lost 7 bases. The CDR3 sequence is 14 residues long. Germline V gene sequence: CDR1 LGHNA, CDR2 YSLEER.

This clone was counted a single time. The gene calls are TRBV6-1 and TRBJ1-6; weak D call: TRBD1 (6 bases). Germline CDR1 MNHNS, CDR2 SASEGT. The CDR3 totals 15 residues. Trimming took 1 base from V and 9 from J, leaving 13 bases between them. CDR3 coding DNA: TGTGCCAGCAGTGAAGGATCGGCAGGGGTTTCACCCCTCCACTTT. Its protein product is CASSEGSAGVSPLHF.

The genes are TRBV7-9 and TRBJ1-2; D unresolved. V lost 1 base to trimming and J lost 0 bases, with 6 bases between them. The CDR3 is 14 amino acids. CDR1 SEHNR and CDR2 FQNEAQ come from the germline V gene (reference sequence). CDR3 bases: TGTGCCAGCAGCTTAGACTCATCTAACTATGGCTACACCTTC. This translates into CASSLDSSNYGYTF.

The CDR3, as DNA: TGTGCCAGCAGTCCAACACGTGCGGGCTATGGCTACACCTTC. This gives the protein CASSPTRAGYGYTF. The V call is TRBV27, the J call TRBJ1-2; no firm D call. The ends were cut back, 5 bases at V and 4 bases at J, with 14 bases in the middle. CDR1 is MNHEY and CDR2 is SMNVEV in the germline V gene (reference sequence). The CDR3 spans 14 residues.